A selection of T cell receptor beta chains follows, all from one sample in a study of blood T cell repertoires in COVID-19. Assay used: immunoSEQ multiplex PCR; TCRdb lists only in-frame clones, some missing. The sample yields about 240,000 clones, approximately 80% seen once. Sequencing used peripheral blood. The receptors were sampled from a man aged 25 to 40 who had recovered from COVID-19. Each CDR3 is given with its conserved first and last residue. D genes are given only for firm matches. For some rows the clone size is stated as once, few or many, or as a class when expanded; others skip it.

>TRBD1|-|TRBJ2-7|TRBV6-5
TGTGCCAGCGGACAGGGAGCGGGCTCCTACGAGCAGTACTTC
CASGQGAGSYEQYF
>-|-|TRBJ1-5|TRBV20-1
TGCAGTGCTGGTGCCCTTATGCCCCAGCATTTT
CSAGALMPQHF
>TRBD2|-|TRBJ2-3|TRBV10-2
TGCGCCAGCAAATCTAGCGGGGGTACAGATACGCAGTATTTT
CASKSSGGTDTQYF
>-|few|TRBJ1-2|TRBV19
TGTGCCAGTAGTATTTCGGAGCTCTATGGCTACACCTTC
CASSISELYGYTF
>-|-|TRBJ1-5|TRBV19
TGTGCCAGTAATGTGGGGCAGCTATATCAGCCCCAGCATTTT
CASNVGQLYQPQHF
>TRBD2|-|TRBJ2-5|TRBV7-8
TGTGCCTCCCTCGGGACTAGCGGGGGGGCCGTGAGTTTGGAGACCCAGTACTTC
CASLGTSGGAVSLETQYF
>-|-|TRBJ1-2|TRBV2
TGTGCCAGCAGTGAACGGGGGGCCTCGGGTGGCTACACCTTC
CASSERGASGGYTF
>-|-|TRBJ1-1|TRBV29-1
TGCAGCGTTGAGACGGGGGTTGAAGCTTTCTTT
CSVETGVEAFF
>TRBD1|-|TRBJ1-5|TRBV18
TGTGCCAGCTCACCCGGGACAGGGGCGACCTGGAATCAGCCCCAGCATTTT
CASSPGTGATWNQPQHF
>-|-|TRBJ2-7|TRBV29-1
TGCAGCGTTACTAGCCCAGGGTCCTACGAGCAGTACTTC
CSVTSPGSYEQYF
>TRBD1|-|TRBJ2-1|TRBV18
TGTGCCAGCTCACCAGGGACAGATAACAATGAGCAGTTCTTC
CASSPGTDNNEQFF